The TCR beta chain under discussion was sequenced for a study of OX40 agonist ivuxolimab in advanced cancers. Across the whole study: There were three patients with partial responses, one having hepatocellular carcinoma and two cutaneous melanoma. The study, taken as a whole, reports: Circulating CD4+ and CD8+ T cells showed clonal expansion by week 6 at 0.1 to 3.0 mg/kg. In a subset of nonresponders, normalized T-cell clonal expansion was also low.

Blood sampling was done at baseline, cycle 4 day 1, and cycle 7 day 1. The CDR3 loop spans 15 amino acids. From germline, CDR1 is MNHNY and CDR2 SVGAGI (reference sequence). V lost 7 bases and J 0 bases, leaving 13 bases between the germline ends. TCRdb's table, derived via immunoSEQ multiplex PCR, lists solely in-frame clones and lacks some. The repertoire holds 20,000 to 25,000 clones, with over 70% as singletons. Of note for this clone: What it recognizes is unknown.

This TCR derives from an adult with an advanced solid tumor such as melanoma, head and neck, liver or kidney cancer. The rearrangement links TRBV6-6 to TRBJ1-5; unclear D gene. The sequenced sample was CD4+ or CD8+ T cells sorted from blood, obtained in a trial of the OX40 agonist ivuxolimab. The CDR3 here is CASTPDRFSNQPQHF. In DNA, the CDR3 is TGTGCCAGCACCCCAGACCGTTTTAGCAATCAGCCCCAGCATTTT.